This TCR beta chain is from a study of blood T cell repertoires in COVID-19. Whole-study context: COVID-19 samples collected from the United States, Italy and Spain covered acute and convalescent phases. From T cells, B-cell-depleted T cells, or PBMCs came the material, which was cDNA or gDNA.

This CDR3 spans 14 amino acids. Germline lookup yields CDR1 MNHEY and CDR2 SVGAGI. Trimming cost V 5 bases and J 2 bases, with 10 bases left between them. Method: immunoSEQ multiplex PCR; TCRdb's copy keeps in-frame clones and lacks some. The sample lists about 150,000 clones; about 86% were seen once. V usage is TRBV6-5 and J usage is TRBJ1-3, with a tentative D call TRBD1 (5 bases). The receptor's source is a woman in her 70s with acute or convalescent COVID-19. The sequencing sample was made of peripheral blood. CDR3 protein: CASSPQGPGNTIYF. The DNA of the CDR3 is TGTGCCAGCAGTCCGCAGGGTCCTGGAAACACCATATATTTT.